This T cell receptor (beta chain) was documented in a study of OX40 agonist ivuxolimab in advanced cancers. As for the study more broadly: The costimulatory receptor OX40 (CD134) was targeted by ivuxolimab, a fully human IgG2 agonistic monoclonal antibody. Intravenous ivuxolimab was administered to patients every 2 weeks at six dose levels: 0.01, 0.1, 0.3, 1.5, 3 and 10 mg/kg. Of the 50 to 55 dose-escalation patients, hepatocellular carcinoma was present in about 20, melanoma in some 15, renal cell carcinoma in 9 and head and neck cancer in 9. A male proportion of almost 85% and a mean age of approximately 61 years, ranging from about 23 to 90, were recorded for the dose-escalation cohort. Patients were allowed to have had prior anti-PD-1, anti-PD-L1 or anti-CTLA-4 therapy, and 40% of the dose-escalation patients had previously received checkpoint inhibitors. Partial responses were achieved by three dose-escalation patients, of whom one had hepatocellular carcinoma and two had cutaneous melanoma. The point of sequencing TCRbeta in the periphery was to test whether ivuxolimab changed TCR sequence diversity and drove clonal T-cell expansion. The paper describes the monotherapy dose-escalation part (N ≈ 52 patients) of the phase I trial of ivuxolimab. The research as a whole found: On average, CD8+ T cells showed more expanded clones than CD4+ T cells after ivuxolimab. The antigen specificity of the peripheral T cells that underwent clonal expansion was not determined. In the 0.1-3.0 mg/kg groups, partial responders were among the patients with the lowest normalized peripheral clonal expansion, particularly in CD8+ T cells. At doses of 0.1 to 3.0 mg/kg, clonal expansion of both CD4+ and CD8+ T cells in blood was seen between baseline and week 6. Low levels of normalized T-cell clonal expansion were also seen in some nonresponding patients.

The CDR3, from cysteine to phenylalanine, totals 15 residues. Of all the DNA, just the CDR3 is kept, 45 bases in frame from base 1. As encoded in the germline V gene (reference sequence), CDR1 is LNHDA while CDR2 is SQIVND. V lost 6 bases and J lost 5 bases; the stretch between them is 16 bases long. Patients with a history of autoimmune disease or receiving systemic immunosuppression were excluded from the trial. Peripheral blood for TCR sequencing was drawn from every dose cohort at baseline, at cycle 4 day 1 and at cycle 7 day 1. The samples were drawn from a first-in-human, open-label, multicenter phase I dose-escalation trial of ivuxolimab. Adults with locally advanced or metastatic head and neck squamous cell, hepatocellular, melanoma or renal cell carcinoma were enrolled in the trial. Before TCR sequencing, CD4+ and CD8+ T cells were separately sorted from peripheral blood. Turning to this clone: Its recognized antigen is unknown. No qualities accompany the bases; no much larger clone lies one base away.

To sequence the TCRbeta CDR3 region, genomic DNA was isolated from the sorted cells. TCRbeta CDR3 regions were sequenced using the immunoSEQ Assay. As stored in TCRdb, this immuneACCESS dataset retains in-frame rearrangements with V and J assigned. A fraction of the clones does not appear; measured against another copy, unresolved V genes explain less than half of the discrepancy, and the remainder lacks a known reason. The sample table contains about 46,000 clones; only one count was recorded for 88% of them. The ten largest clones represent 56% of the sample. Sequences were derived from CD4+ or CD8+ T cells sorted from blood, sampled in a trial of the OX40 agonist ivuxolimab. The V and J segments used are TRBV19 and TRBJ2-2; the D segment may tentatively be TRBD1 or TRBD2, each giving 5 matched bases. This receptor was taken from an adult with an advanced solid tumor such as melanoma, head and neck, liver or kidney cancer. Here is the DNA: TGTGCCAGTAGCCCGGGACCTTCCCGAACCGGGGAGCTGTTTTTT. This codes for CASSPGPSRTGELFF.